Listed here are 21 T cell receptor beta chains from one sample, sequenced in a study of blood T cell repertoires in COVID-19 (TCRdb year 2020). The library was obtained by the immunoSEQ multiplex PCR assay. Drawn from immuneACCESS, this table holds only the in-frame rearrangements with V and J called that TCRdb kept. Clones are partly lost; checked studies trace under half to an unresolved V gene and leave the rest unexplained. This sample is represented by 50,000 to 65,000 clones; around nine tenths of them were singletons. Of the sample, roughly 4% falls within the top ten clones. Sequencing was done on a sample of peripheral blood. These receptors were taken from a man in his 70s with acute or convalescent COVID-19.

V gene TRBV24-1 combines with J gene TRBJ2-3; TRBD1 agrees at 8 bases. The germline CDR1 and CDR2 sequences are KGHDR and SFDVKD. The CDR3 runs to 16 residues. V was clipped by 7 bases and J by 3 bases; unmatched bases: 11. CDR3 amino acids: CATSPRTGFMTDTQYF. CDR3 DNA sequence: TGTGCCACCAGCCCTAGGACAGGGTTTATGACAGATACGCAGTATTTT.

The V gene is TRBV30, the J gene TRBJ2-5; 9 bases match TRBD2. The CDR3 has 13 amino acids. Germline CDR1 GTSNPN, CDR2 SVGIG (reference sequence). V dropped 1 base and J dropped 5; count of bases not matched to a gene: 2. CDR3 DNA sequence: TGTGCCTGGAGTGGGACTAGCGTGGAGACCCAGTACTTC. The encoded protein is CAWSGTSVETQYF. Complete variable domain (other parts from reference TRBV30 and TRBJ2-5): SQTIHQWPATLVQPVGSPLSLECTVEGTSNPNLYWYRQAAGRGLQLLFYSVGIGQISSEVPQNLSASRPQDRQFILSSKKLLLSDSGFYLCAWSGTSVETQYFGPGTRLLVL.

V usage is TRBV2 and J usage is TRBJ2-7; tentatively, D is TRBD1 (6 bases). This CDR3 region has 10 residues. V lost 10 bases and J 7 bases, leaving 11 bases between the germline ends. The germline gives CDR1 SNHLY, CDR2 FYNNEI. CDR3 in amino acids: CATETGEQYF. The CDR3 region has the DNA TGTGCCACCGAAACAGGGGAGCAGTACTTC.

The chain carries TRBV4-3 and TRBJ2-3; D is possibly TRBD2 (5 bases). The CDR3 consists of 12 residues. Trimming cost V 1 base and J 6 bases, with 5 bases left between them. CDR1 is LGHNA and CDR2 is YSLEER in the germline V gene. The CDR3 loop reads CASSQGGDTQYF. The CDR3 DNA sequence: TGCGCCAGCAGCCAAGGAGGGGATACGCAGTATTTT.

This clone was counted once. The rearrangement links TRBV5-1 to TRBJ2-3, with 7 bases that match TRBD1. V lost 4 bases to trimming and J lost 2 bases; unmatched junction nucleotides: 4. The CDR3 is 14 residues long. Germline V lookup: CDR1 SGHRS, CDR2 YFSETQ. This chain's CDR3 is CASSPTGITDTQYF. CDR3 DNA sequence: TGCGCCAGCAGCCCGACAGGGATCACAGATACGCAGTATTTT.

In this sample, this clone turned up a few times. J is TRBJ2-1 and V is TRBV6-5; 7 bases fit TRBD1. CDR1 and CDR2 from the germline V gene are MNHEY and SVGAGI. The CDR3 spans 13 residues. V was clipped by 8 bases and J by 7 bases; unmatched bases: 8. DNA of the CDR3: TGTGCCAGCCGTATGGGCAGGGGGAATGAGCAGTTCTTC. Protein product: CASRMGRGNEQFF.

V gene TRBV3-1 (or the pseudogene TRBV3-2) combines with J gene TRBJ1-4, with 7 bases identical to TRBD1. Per the germline V gene, CDR1 is LGHDT and CDR2 is YNNKEL (reference sequence). This CDR3 is 20 amino acids long. J gave up 0 bases and V 4 bases, and 17 bases lay outside the gene matches. CDR3 DNA: TGTGCCAGCAGCCTATACGACAGGGACCCCTTTACCTCAACTAATGAAAAACTGTTTTTT. Translating it yields CASSLYDRDPFTSTNEKLFF.

This clone occurred a few times. The chain couples TRBV4-1 to TRBJ1-5, with a weak D call TRBD1 (6 bases). Germline lookup yields CDR1 MGHRA and CDR2 YSYEKL. This CDR3 spans 16 amino acids. With 5 bases removed from V and 1 base from J, the gap between germline ends came to 15 bases. In nucleotides, the CDR3 is TGCGCCAGCAGCACCCTACAGGGACCGAGCAATCAGCCCCAGCATTTT. Translating it yields CASSTLQGPSNQPQHF.

This clone was detected only once. The CDR3 nucleotides read TGTGCCAGCAGCCCGGGTCCGAACACTGAAGCTTTCTTT. It specifies CASSPGPNTEAFF. The chain links TRBV5-6 to TRBJ1-1; no reliable D call. The germline CDR1 and CDR2 sequences are SGHDT and YYEEEE. There are 13 residues in the CDR3. V was cut by 4 bases and J by 1 base, with 8 bases left in between. Supplemented by reference TRBV5-6 and TRBJ1-1, the full variable domain reads DAGVTQSPTHLIKTRGQQVTLRCSPKSGHDTVSWYQQALGQGPQFIFQYYEEEERQRGNFPDRFSGHQFPNYSSELNVNALLLGDSALYLCASSPGPNTEAFFGQGTRLTVV.

In its sample, this clone was seen once. This chain connects TRBV29-1 to TRBJ2-7; tentative D call: TRBD1 (5 bases). The V end was cut by 0 bases, the J end by 2 bases, with 11 bases between. The germline V gene has CDR1 SQVTM and CDR2 ANQGSEA. The CDR3 length is 14 residues. CDR3 bases: TGCAGCGTTGAAGATGGGAACAGGCCCTACGAGCAGTACTTC. Encoded protein: CSVEDGNRPYEQYF.

The chain links TRBV2 to TRBJ1-1, with D perhaps TRBD1 (6 bases). Looked up from germline, CDR1 is SNHLY and CDR2 is FYNNEI. CDR3 length equals 12 residues. V dropped 8 bases and J dropped 5 bases, with 12 bases sitting between them. This chain's CDR3 is CASGLRGTEAFF. The CDR3 nucleotides are TGTGCCAGCGGACTCAGGGGAACTGAAGCTTTCTTT.

The rearrangement links TRBV20-1 to TRBJ2-7; 11 nucleotides line up with TRBD2. V was pared by 3 bases and J by 6 bases, with 7 bases of the junction left unmatched. This CDR3 is built from 14 residues. CDR1 DFQATT and CDR2 SNEGSKA come from the germline V gene (reference sequence). The CDR3 loop is CSASNSGGAAEQYF. CDR3 DNA: TGCAGTGCTAGTAATAGCGGGGGGGCAGCCGAGCAGTACTTC.

This clone appeared once. The chain is built from TRBV14 and TRBJ2-1, with 9 nucleotides matching TRBD1. Per germline, CDR1 SGHDN and CDR2 FVKESK. This CDR3 comprises 16 residues. Trimming at V came to 3 bases and at J to 5 bases, leaving 8 bases not matched to a gene. The CDR3 coding sequence is TGTGCCAGCAGCCAGCTGGGACAGGGAGTGCACAATGAGCAGTTCTTC. It codes for CASSQLGQGVHNEQFF.

The rearrangement links TRBV7-3 to TRBJ1-1; D gene uncertain. The V gene's germline CDR1 is SGHTA and CDR2 FQGTGA. The CDR3 runs to 14 residues. Deletions cut 5 bases from V and 5 bases from J, with 15 bases between. CDR3 amino acids: CASSPAGGRTEAFF. CDR3 bases: TGTGCCAGCAGCCCCGCGGGAGGGCGGACTGAAGCTTTCTTT.

To note about this clone: A read error may account for a junction end that differs from germline. The chain links TRBV12-3 or TRBV12-4 to TRBJ2-1; D not certain. The length of the CDR3 is 12 residues. CDR3 DNA: TGTGCCAGCAGTTTGTCCTCCAATGAGCAGTTCTTC. Encoded protein: CASSLSSNEQFF.

V usage is TRBV6-5 and J usage is TRBJ1-2; D unclear. V shed 7 bases and J shed 8 bases, with 11 bases lying between them. The CDR3 has 11 amino acids. CDR1 and CDR2 (germline): MNHEY, SVGAGI. The CDR3 is CASTEAGGYTF. For the CDR3, the DNA is TGTGCCAGCACCGAGGCGGGGGGCTACACCTTC.

This clone was counted only a few times. The chain is built from TRBV4-1 and TRBJ1-6, with D uncertain. Per the germline V gene, CDR1 is MGHRA and CDR2 is YSYEKL. With 6 bases removed from V and 1 base from J, the gap between germline ends came to 10 bases. The CDR3 loop spans 15 amino acids. The CDR3: CASRLQASYNSPLHF. Written as DNA, the CDR3 is TGCGCCAGCAGACTTCAGGCGTCCTATAATTCACCCCTCCACTTT.

A single count supports this clone. The CDR3 spells CASSERQGRSPLHF. DNA of the CDR3: TGTGCCAGCAGTGAACGTCAGGGGAGATCACCCCTCCACTTT. The chain couples TRBV2 to TRBJ1-6; tentative D call: TRBD1 (6 bases). Germline V gives CDR1 SNHLY, CDR2 FYNNEI. Trimming left V 2 bases short and J 10 bases short, with 12 bases between. CDR3 size: 14 residues. Full variable domain (outside the CDR3, taken from reference TRBV2 and TRBJ1-6): EPEVTQTPSHQVTQMGQEVILRCVPISNHLYFYWYRQILGQKVEFLVSFYNNEISEKSEIFDDQFSVERPDGSNFTLKIRSTKLEDSAMYFCASSERQGRSPLHFGNGTRLTVT.

CDR3 bases: TGTGCCAGCAGCGATAGCGGGGGGCCCTCCTACGAGCAGTACTTC. It is translated as CASSDSGGPSYEQYF. This sequence joins TRBV7-2 and TRBJ2-7; 10 positions agree with TRBD2. The CDR3 has 15 amino acids. Germline assignment: CDR1 SGHTA and CDR2 FQGNSA. V was clipped by 5 bases and J by 0 bases; unmatched bases: 4.

V and J are TRBV5-6 and TRBJ1-5, with 11 bases that match TRBD1. Germline V lookup: CDR1 SGHDT, CDR2 YYEEEE. J gave up 2 bases and V 3 bases, and 7 bases lay outside the gene matches. The CDR3 loop spans 17 amino acids. This CDR3 reads CASSSWGQGVGNQPQHF. The CDR3 DNA sequence: TGTGCCAGCAGCTCCTGGGGACAGGGGGTTGGCAATCAGCCCCAGCATTTT.

The chain carries TRBV11-2 and TRBJ2-7; 12 bases are a match to TRBD1. The CDR3 sequence is 13 residues long. V was clipped by 6 bases and J by 6 bases; unmatched bases: 3. CDR1 and CDR2 (germline): SGHAT, FQNNGV. The CDR3 sequence is CASRGQGASEQYF. The DNA of the CDR3 is TGTGCCAGCAGGGGACAGGGGGCTAGCGAGCAGTACTTC. Drawing the rest from reference TRBV11-2 and TRBJ2-7, the complete variable domain is EAGVAQSPRYKIIEKRQSVAFWCNPISGHATLYWYQQILGQGPKLLIQFQNNGVVDDSQLPKDRFSAERLKGVDSTLKIQPAKLEDSAVYLCASRGQGASEQYFGPGTRLTVT.